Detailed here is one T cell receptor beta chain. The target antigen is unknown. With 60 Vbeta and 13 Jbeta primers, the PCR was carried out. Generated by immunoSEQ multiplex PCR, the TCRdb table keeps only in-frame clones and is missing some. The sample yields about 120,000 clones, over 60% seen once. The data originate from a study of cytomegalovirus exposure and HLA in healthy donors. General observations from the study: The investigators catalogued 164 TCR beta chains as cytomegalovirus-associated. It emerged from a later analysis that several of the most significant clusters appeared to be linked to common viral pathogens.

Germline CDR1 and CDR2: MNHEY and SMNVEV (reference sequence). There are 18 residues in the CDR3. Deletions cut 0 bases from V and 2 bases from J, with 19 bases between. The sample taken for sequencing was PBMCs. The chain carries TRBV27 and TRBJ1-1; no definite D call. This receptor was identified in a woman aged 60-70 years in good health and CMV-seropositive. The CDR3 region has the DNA TGTGCCAGCAGTTTATCATCCCCCTGGGAGGTCCGTAACACTGAAGCTTTCTTT. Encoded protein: CASSLSSPWEVRNTEAFF.